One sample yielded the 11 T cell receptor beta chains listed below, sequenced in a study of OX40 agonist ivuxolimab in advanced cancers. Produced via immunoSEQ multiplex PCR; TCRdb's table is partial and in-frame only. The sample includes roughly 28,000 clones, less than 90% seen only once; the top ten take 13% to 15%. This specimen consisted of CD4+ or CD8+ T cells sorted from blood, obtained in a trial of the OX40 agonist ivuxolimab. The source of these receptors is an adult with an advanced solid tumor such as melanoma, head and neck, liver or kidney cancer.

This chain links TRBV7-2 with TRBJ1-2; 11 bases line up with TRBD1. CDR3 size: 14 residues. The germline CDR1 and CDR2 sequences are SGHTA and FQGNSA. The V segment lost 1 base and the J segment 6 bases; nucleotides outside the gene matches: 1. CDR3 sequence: CASSLGTGGNGYTF. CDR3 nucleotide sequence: TGTGCCAGCAGCTTAGGGACAGGGGGCAATGGCTACACCTTC.

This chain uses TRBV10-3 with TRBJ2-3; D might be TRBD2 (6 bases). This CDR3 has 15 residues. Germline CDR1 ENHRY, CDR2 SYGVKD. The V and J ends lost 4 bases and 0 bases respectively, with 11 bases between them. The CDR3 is CAISVSGTSTDTQYF. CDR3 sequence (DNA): TGTGCCATCAGTGTGTCAGGGACTAGCACAGATACGCAGTATTTT.

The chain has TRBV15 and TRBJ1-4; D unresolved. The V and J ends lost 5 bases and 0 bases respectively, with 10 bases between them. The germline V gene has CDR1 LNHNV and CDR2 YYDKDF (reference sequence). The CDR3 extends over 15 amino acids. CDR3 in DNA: TGTGCCACCAGCGAGAGAACCGCAACTAATGAAAAACTGTTTTTT. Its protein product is CATSERTATNEKLFF.

The CDR3 sequence: CASSYSRELNEQFF. In nucleotides, the CDR3 is TGTGCCAGCAGTTACAGTCGGGAACTAAATGAGCAGTTCTTC. The genes are TRBV6-5 and TRBJ2-1; maybe TRBD2 (5 bases). The V gene's germline CDR1 is MNHEY and CDR2 SVGAGI. Trimming pared 2 bases from V and 7 bases from J, leaving 12 bases between. This CDR3 comprises 14 residues.

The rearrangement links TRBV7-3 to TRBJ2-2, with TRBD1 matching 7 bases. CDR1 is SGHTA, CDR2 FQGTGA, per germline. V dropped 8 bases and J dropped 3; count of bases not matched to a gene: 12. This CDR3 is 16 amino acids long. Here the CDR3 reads CASARPQGVHTGELFF. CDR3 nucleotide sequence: TGTGCCAGCGCAAGGCCGCAGGGGGTGCACACCGGGGAGCTGTTTTTT.

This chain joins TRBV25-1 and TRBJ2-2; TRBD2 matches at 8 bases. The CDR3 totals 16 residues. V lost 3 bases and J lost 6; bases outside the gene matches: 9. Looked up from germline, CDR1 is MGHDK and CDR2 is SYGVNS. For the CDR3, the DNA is TGTGCCAGCAGTGATGCGGCGGGAGGTTGGGCCGGGGAGCTGTTTTTT. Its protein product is CASSDAAGGWAGELFF.

Written as DNA, the CDR3 is TGTGCCAGCAGTCCCCCCCCTATCCTCTACGAGCAGTACTTC. Protein sequence: CASSPPPILYEQYF. J is TRBJ2-7 and V is TRBV27; D ambiguous. The germline V gene has CDR1 MNHEY and CDR2 SMNVEV (reference sequence). V shed 5 bases and J shed 3 bases, with 14 bases lying between them. The CDR3 is 14 amino acids.

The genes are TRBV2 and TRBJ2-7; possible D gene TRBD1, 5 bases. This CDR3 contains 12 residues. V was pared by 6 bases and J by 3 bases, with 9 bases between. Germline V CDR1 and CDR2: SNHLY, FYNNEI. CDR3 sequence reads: CASRDTVYEQYF. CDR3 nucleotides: TGTGCCAGCAGGGACACCGTCTACGAGCAGTACTTC.

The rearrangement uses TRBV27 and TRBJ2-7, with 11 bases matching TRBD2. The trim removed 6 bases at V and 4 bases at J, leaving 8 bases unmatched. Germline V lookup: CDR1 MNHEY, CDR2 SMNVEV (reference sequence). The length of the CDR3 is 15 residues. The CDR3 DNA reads TGTGCCAGCAGAGCACTAGCGGGAGTTTTTTACGAGCAGTACTTC. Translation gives CASRALAGVFYEQYF.

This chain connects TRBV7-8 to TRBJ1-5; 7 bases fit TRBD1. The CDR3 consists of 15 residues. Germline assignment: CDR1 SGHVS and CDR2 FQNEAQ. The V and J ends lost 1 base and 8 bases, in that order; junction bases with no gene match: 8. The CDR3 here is CASSLGTGVLEPQHF. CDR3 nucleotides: TGTGCCAGCAGCTTAGGGACAGGCGTTTTGGAGCCCCAGCATTTT.

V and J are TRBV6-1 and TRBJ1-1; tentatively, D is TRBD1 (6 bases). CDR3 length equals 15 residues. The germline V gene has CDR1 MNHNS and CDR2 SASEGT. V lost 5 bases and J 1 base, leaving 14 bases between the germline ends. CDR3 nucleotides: TGTGCCAGCAGTCGTCGACAGGACCCGAACACTGAAGCTTTCTTT. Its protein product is CASSRRQDPNTEAFF.